These 32 T cell receptor beta chains were sequenced from one sample in a study of blood T cell repertoires in COVID-19. The data were produced by immunoSEQ multiplex PCR, yet TCRdb's version contains in-frame clones alone and is incomplete. The table includes about 29,000 clones, 65% to 90% detected once. Sequenced sample: peripheral blood. All receptors come from a man at least 80 years old with active or convalescent COVID-19.

The V gene is TRBV5-4, the J gene TRBJ2-1, with D perhaps TRBD2 (5 bases). Germline V lookup: CDR1 SGHNT, CDR2 YYREEE (reference sequence). Trimming removed 0 bases from V and 8 bases from J, with 15 bases in between. The CDR3 spans 15 residues. The CDR3 region is CASSLGTSSIHEQFF. The DNA for the CDR3 is TGTGCCAGCAGCTTGGGGACTTCGAGCATCCATGAGCAGTTCTTC.

The V and J genes are TRBV2 and TRBJ2-1, with 7 bases aligning to TRBD1. Germline CDR1 SNHLY, CDR2 FYNNEI. The CDR3 extends over 17 amino acids. V lost 1 base and J lost 4; bases outside the gene matches: 10. CDR3 in amino acids: CASSEDRGKVRYNEQFF. In DNA form, the CDR3 reads TGTGCCAGCAGTGAAGACAGGGGAAAGGTCAGATACAATGAGCAGTTCTTC.

This chain connects TRBV7-9 to TRBJ1-4, with a tentative D call TRBD1 (5 bases). The germline V gene encodes CDR1 SEHNR and CDR2 FQNEAQ (reference sequence). The V end lost 10 bases, the J end lost 3 bases, and 15 bases lay between the germline ends. This CDR3 is built from 14 residues. The CDR3 region is CAIPLDTANEKLFF. CDR3 nucleotides: TGTGCCATCCCGTTGGACACCGCTAATGAAAAACTGTTTTTT.

The chain has TRBV28 and TRBJ1-2, with unresolved D. The V end was cut by 2 bases, the J end by 4 bases, with 8 bases between. This CDR3 has 13 amino acids. Germline V gene sequence: CDR1 MDHEN, CDR2 SYDVKM. The CDR3 DNA sequence: TGTGCCAGCAGTTTACCCGGTGTCTATGGCTACACCTTC. It translates to CASSLPGVYGYTF.

This chain joins TRBV7-9 and TRBJ2-1, with 7 nucleotides matching TRBD1. The CDR3 sequence is 14 residues long. Germline V CDR1 and CDR2: SEHNR, FQNEAQ (reference sequence). V was clipped by 1 base and J by 9 bases; unmatched bases: 6. The chain's CDR3 is CASSLEGGGGEQFF. The CDR3 DNA is TGTGCCAGCAGCTTAGAAGGGGGCGGCGGTGAGCAGTTCTTC.

The sample holds a few counts of this clone. V gene TRBV27 combines with J gene TRBJ2-1, with D perhaps matching TRBD2 (6 bases). Germline CDR1 MNHEY, CDR2 SMNVEV (reference sequence). The ends were cut back, 8 bases at V and 2 bases at J, with 7 bases in the middle. The CDR3 covers 12 residues. CDR3 protein: CASRGTYNEQFF. The CDR3 DNA sequence: TGTGCCAGCCGGGGGACCTACAATGAGCAGTTCTTC.

The J gene is TRBJ2-5, the V gene TRBV4-1, with 11 positions matching TRBD2. The CDR3 has 15 amino acids. V dropped 3 bases and J dropped 5; count of bases not matched to a gene: 5. Germline loops: CDR1 MGHRA, CDR2 YSYEKL. CDR3 in amino acids: CASSQSGLADETQYF. The CDR3 nucleotides are TGCGCCAGCAGCCAGTCGGGACTAGCGGACGAGACCCAGTACTTC.

The chain couples TRBV9 to TRBJ2-1, with a tentative D call TRBD1 (6 bases). The CDR3 covers 14 residues. Germline assignment: CDR1 SGDLS and CDR2 YYNGEE. The ends were cut back, 0 bases at V and 5 bases at J, with 9 bases in the middle. The CDR3 DNA follows: TGTGCCAGCAGCGTAGGGGGGCAGCACAATGAGCAGTTCTTC. This sequence encodes CASSVGGQHNEQFF.

The genes are TRBV5-1 and TRBJ2-7; D is unresolved. CDR1 and CDR2 (germline): SGHRS, YFSETQ. The CDR3 runs 19 residues. Trimming cost V 0 bases and J 5 bases, with 27 bases left between them. CDR3 sequence reads: CASSLGLSYSTTRGDEQYF. CDR3 sequence (DNA): TGCGCCAGCAGCTTGGGACTCTCCTATAGTACGACGAGAGGCGACGAGCAGTACTTC.

This chain connects TRBV2 to TRBJ1-3; TRBD1 might be the D (5 bases). CDR1 and CDR2 from the germline V gene are SNHLY and FYNNEI. The V and J ends lost 1 base and 7 bases respectively, with 5 bases between them. This CDR3 region has 12 residues. CDR3 sequence: CASSEEGNTIYF. The CDR3 region has the DNA TGTGCCAGCAGTGAAGAGGGGAACACCATATATTTT.

The V call is TRBV15, the J call TRBJ2-5; D perhaps matches TRBD1 (6 bases). Trimming removed 5 bases from V and 0 bases from J, with 13 bases in between. This CDR3 has 15 residues. CDR1 is LNHNV and CDR2 is YYDKDF in the germline V gene (reference sequence). CDR3 bases: TGTGCCACCAGCGGAGGACAGAGGTACCAAGAGACCCAGTACTTC. Translating gives CATSGGQRYQETQYF.

The chain joins TRBV6-5 to TRBJ1-2; 10 positions agree with TRBD1. V lost 6 bases and J lost 4; bases outside the gene matches: 8. CDR3 length equals 15 residues. Germline V gene lookup returns CDR1 MNHEY and CDR2 SVGAGI. The CDR3 is CASSKPGQGFYGYTF. The CDR3 DNA sequence: TGTGCCAGCAGCAAACCGGGACAGGGGTTCTATGGCTACACCTTC.

The CDR3 protein is CASSSPALGSKNIQYF. The CDR3 bases are TGTGCCAGCAGTTCACCCGCCTTAGGGAGCAAAAACATTCAGTACTTC. The chain couples TRBV28 to TRBJ2-4; D might be TRBD2 (5 bases). The V gene's germline CDR1 is MDHEN and CDR2 SYDVKM. V was shortened by 4 bases and J by 3 bases, with 16 bases between the two germline ends. The CDR3 spans 16 residues. The full variable domain, rest sourced from reference TRBV28 and TRBJ2-4, is DVKVTQSSRYLVKRTGEKVFLECVQDMDHENMFWYRQDPGLGLRLIYFSYDVKMKEKGDIPEGYSVSREKKERFSLILESASTNQTSMYLCASSSPALGSKNIQYFGAGTRLSVL.

The gene calls are TRBV11-2 and TRBJ2-5; D is perhaps TRBD2 (7 bases). The V gene's germline CDR1 is SGHAT and CDR2 FQNNGV. V lost 3 bases to trimming and J lost 4 bases, with 12 bases between them. This CDR3 spans 14 amino acids. CDR3 nucleotide sequence: TGTGCCAGCAGCTTCGGGGGGCCCGGAGAGACCCAGTACTTC. This gives the protein CASSFGGPGETQYF.

The chain carries TRBV7-3 and TRBJ1-2; D call uncertain. Germline V gene lookup returns CDR1 SGHTA and CDR2 FQGTGA. The CDR3 extends over 15 amino acids. V lost 5 bases to trimming and J lost 4 bases, with 17 bases between them. CDR3 DNA: TGTGCCAGCAGCCCCTATCCGGTCCCCGGCTATGGCTACACCTTC. It specifies CASSPYPVPGYGYTF.

V gene TRBV5-4 combines with J gene TRBJ2-7; 10 positions agree with TRBD2. The length of the CDR3 is 16 residues. Germline V lookup: CDR1 SGHNT, CDR2 YYREEE (reference sequence). V lost 1 base, J lost 5 bases, and 9 bases stayed unmatched. The CDR3 bases are TGTGCCAGCAGCTTGATGGGTAGCGGGAGGATTGACGAGCAGTACTTC. It specifies CASSLMGSGRIDEQYF.

The chain couples TRBV6-5 to TRBJ2-7, with TRBD1 matching over 7 bases. CDR1 and CDR2 from the germline V gene are MNHEY and SVGAGI. Trimming at V came to 8 bases and at J to 6 bases, leaving 10 bases not matched to a gene. This CDR3 has 13 amino acids. In DNA form, the CDR3 reads TGTGCCAGCCTCCGACAGGGTTCAGTCGAGCAGTACTTC. Encoded protein: CASLRQGSVEQYF.

CDR3 sequence: CATSGPNDSYNEQFF. The CDR3 DNA sequence: TGTGCCACCAGCGGACCGAACGACAGTTACAATGAGCAGTTCTTC. The chain has TRBV15 and TRBJ2-1; TRBD1 is a possible D gene (5 bases). This CDR3 comprises 15 residues. CDR1 is LNHNV, CDR2 YYDKDF, per germline (reference sequence). Trimming pared 5 bases from V and 4 bases from J, leaving 15 bases between.

This chain links TRBV5-1 with TRBJ2-5; possible D gene TRBD2, 5 bases. Trimming shortened V by 5 bases and J by 2 bases, and 13 bases separated the two germline ends. The CDR3 totals 14 residues. The V gene's germline CDR1 is SGHRS and CDR2 YFSETQ. The DNA for the CDR3 is TGCGCCAGCAGAGAGGAGGATCTACAAGAGACCCAGTACTTC. This sequence encodes CASREEDLQETQYF. Combining the CDR3 with reference TRBV5-1 and TRBJ2-5 gives the whole variable domain KAGVTQTPRYLIKTRGQQVTLSCSPISGHRSVSWYQQTPGQGLQFLFEYFSETQRNKGNFPGRFSGRQFSNSRSEMNVSTLELGDSALYLCASREEDLQETQYFGPGTRLLVL.

V usage is TRBV18 and J usage is TRBJ2-7; 11 positions match TRBD1. Trimming took 4 bases from V and 4 from J; bases not matched to a gene: 6. Looked up from germline, CDR1 is KGHSH and CDR2 is LQKENI. The CDR3 runs 15 residues. The CDR3 DNA follows: TGTGCCAGCTCACGGGGGACAGGGGGGTTATACGAGCAGTACTTC. Amino acids: CASSRGTGGLYEQYF.

The sample holds one count of this clone. The chain carries TRBV10-3 and TRBJ2-5, with 11 bases aligning to TRBD1. Germline CDR1 reads ENHRY; CDR2 reads SYGVKD. The CDR3 is 13 amino acids. With V trimmed by 8 bases and J by 4 bases, 3 bases remained unmatched. CDR3 nucleotide sequence: TGTGCCATCGGGGGGACAGGGGGAGAGACCCAGTACTTC. Protein sequence: CAIGGTGGETQYF.

The rearrangement uses TRBV11-2 and TRBJ2-3; TRBD1 agrees at 8 bases. Germline CDR1 is SGHAT and CDR2 is FQNNGV. This CDR3 region has 17 residues. V was pared by 6 bases and J by 0 bases, with 11 bases of the junction left unmatched. CDR3 nucleotide sequence: TGTGCCAGCAGATTAAGGGACAGGTCATCTAGCACAGATACGCAGTATTTT. Translation gives CASRLRDRSSSTDTQYF.

The genes are TRBV6-5 and TRBJ2-7; D perhaps matches TRBD1 (6 bases). The CDR3 spans 15 residues. Trimming left V 8 bases short and J 4 bases short, with 21 bases between. Germline V gives CDR1 MNHEY, CDR2 SVGAGI. The CDR3 spells CASLARFNQGYEQYF. DNA of the CDR3: TGTGCCAGCCTTGCGAGATTCAATCAGGGGTACGAGCAGTACTTC.

The V gene is TRBV28, the J gene TRBJ2-7; 7 nucleotides match TRBD1. Germline loops: CDR1 MDHEN, CDR2 SYDVKM. V lost 7 bases to trimming and J lost 3 bases; unmatched junction nucleotides: 12. CDR3 length: 15 residues. CDR3 amino acids: CASISEGAKRYEQYF. The DNA for the CDR3 is TGTGCCAGCATTTCCGAGGGGGCGAAGCGCTACGAGCAGTACTTC.

The chain carries TRBV11-2 and TRBJ1-4, with D tentatively TRBD1 (5 bases). From germline, CDR1 is SGHAT and CDR2 FQNNGV. With 0 bases removed from V and 7 bases from J, the gap between germline ends came to 9 bases. The CDR3 is 14 amino acids. The CDR3 loop reads CASSLEQGIEKLFF. In DNA form, the CDR3 reads TGTGCCAGCAGCTTAGAGCAGGGTATTGAAAAACTGTTTTTT.

V usage is TRBV5-1 and J usage is TRBJ1-2; D gene unclear. V was clipped by 0 bases and J by 5 bases, with 14 bases between them. The CDR3 totals 15 residues. Germline V lookup: CDR1 SGHRS, CDR2 YFSETQ. CDR3 in DNA: TGCGCCAGCAGCTTGGATGGTACGGTAACTTATGGCTACACCTTC. Its protein product is CASSLDGTVTYGYTF. Complete variable domain (other parts from reference TRBV5-1 and TRBJ1-2): KAGVTQTPRYLIKTRGQQVTLSCSPISGHRSVSWYQQTPGQGLQFLFEYFSETQRNKGNFPGRFSGRQFSNSRSEMNVSTLELGDSALYLCASSLDGTVTYGYTFGSGTRLTVV.

The chain carries TRBV28 and TRBJ1-6; TRBD1 might be the D (5 bases). This CDR3 is built from 17 residues. V was shortened by 6 bases and J by 0 bases, with 15 bases between the two germline ends. Per the germline V gene, CDR1 is MDHEN and CDR2 is SYDVKM. The CDR3 protein is CASSSRVLGSYNSPLHF. CDR3 nucleotide sequence: TGTGCCAGCAGCTCCAGGGTGTTGGGCTCCTATAATTCACCCCTCCACTTT.

The rearrangement joins TRBV12-3 or TRBV12-4 to TRBJ2-7; a possible D gene is TRBD2 (6 bases). The CDR3 consists of 13 residues. Trimming left V 5 bases short and J 12 bases short, with 20 bases between. CDR3 residues: CASSPLRDSRRYF. The CDR3 DNA follows: TGTGCCAGCAGTCCACTCCGGGACTCAAGACGGTACTTC.

The chain has TRBV27 and TRBJ2-7; 7 nucleotides match TRBD2. This CDR3 contains 13 residues. Germline V gives CDR1 MNHEY, CDR2 SMNVEV (reference sequence). Unmatched junction bases numbered 6, after V lost 3 bases and J lost 7 bases. The CDR3 here is CASSFGRAWEQYF. The CDR3 bases are TGTGCCAGCAGTTTTGGGAGGGCATGGGAGCAGTACTTC.

The V call is TRBV29-1, the J call TRBJ2-2, with D tentatively TRBD2 (6 bases). CDR1 is SQVTM and CDR2 is ANQGSEA in the germline V gene. This CDR3 has 13 amino acids. The ends were cut back, 6 bases at V and 3 bases at J, with 11 bases in the middle. The CDR3 nucleotides read TGCAGCGTCGGGACTCCGTACACCGGGGAGCTGTTTTTT. Translation: CSVGTPYTGELFF.

V and J are TRBV2 and TRBJ2-1; D not resolved. The V and J ends lost 6 bases and 6 bases respectively, with 12 bases between them. The germline gives CDR1 SNHLY, CDR2 FYNNEI. This CDR3 has 13 amino acids. The CDR3 loop reads CASRPDPGNEQFF. The CDR3 DNA reads TGTGCCAGCAGGCCCGACCCGGGCAATGAGCAGTTCTTC. Together with reference TRBV2 and TRBJ2-1, the CDR3 gives the full variable domain: EPEVTQTPSHQVTQMGQEVILRCVPISNHLYFYWYRQILGQKVEFLVSFYNNEISEKSEIFDDQFSVERPDGSNFTLKIRSTKLEDSAMYFCASRPDPGNEQFFGPGTRLTVL.

The V call is TRBV5-1, the J call TRBJ2-1, with 7 bases fitting TRBD1. CDR1 is SGHRS and CDR2 is YFSETQ in the germline V gene. V lost 0 bases to trimming and J lost 1 base; unmatched junction nucleotides: 1. The length of the CDR3 is 15 residues. The CDR3 sequence: CASSLETGSYNEQFF. Here the CDR3 DNA reads TGCGCCAGCAGCTTGGAGACAGGGTCCTACAATGAGCAGTTCTTC.